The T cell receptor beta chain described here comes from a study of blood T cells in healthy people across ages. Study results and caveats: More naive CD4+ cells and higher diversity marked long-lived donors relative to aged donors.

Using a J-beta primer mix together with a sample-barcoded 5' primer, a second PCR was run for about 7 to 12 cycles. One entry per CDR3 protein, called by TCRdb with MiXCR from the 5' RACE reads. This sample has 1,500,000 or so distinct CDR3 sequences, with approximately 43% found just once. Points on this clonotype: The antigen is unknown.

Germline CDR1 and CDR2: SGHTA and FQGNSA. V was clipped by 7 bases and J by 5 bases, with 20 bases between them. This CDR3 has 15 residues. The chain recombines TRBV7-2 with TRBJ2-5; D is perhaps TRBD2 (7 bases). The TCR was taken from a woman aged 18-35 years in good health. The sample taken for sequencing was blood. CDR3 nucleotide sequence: TGTGCCAGCACCCTCTCCGGGGGGCGCTGGGAGACCCAGTACTTC. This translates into CASTLSGGRWETQYF. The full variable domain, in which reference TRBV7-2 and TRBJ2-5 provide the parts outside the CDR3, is GAGVSQSPSNKVTEKGKDVELRCDPISGHTALYWYRQSLGQGLEFLIYFQGNSAPDKSGLPSDRFSAERTGGSVSTLTIQRTQQEDSAVYLCASTLSGGRWETQYFGPGTRLLVL.